The entry below gives a single TCR beta chain sequence along with its context. The sample holds one count of this clone. Its recognized antigen is unknown. The sample holds no much larger clone one base away, and base qualities are not on file. The sample belongs to a study of shared T cell receptors in the human thymus (dated by TCRdb to the early 2020s). Regarding the study in general: The study examined how the human thymus generates shared, self-reactive T-cell receptor alpha chains.

V lost 1 base and J lost 0 bases, and the count of bases not matched to a germline gene is 1. Including the terminal cysteine and phenylalanine, the CDR3 comprises 17 residues. Only the CDR3 DNA stays, 51 bases, in frame from base 1. From the germline V gene, CDR1 is SGHTA and CDR2 is FQGNSA. The library was produced with the immunoSEQ multiplex PCR assay. Imported from immuneACCESS, the table was reduced by TCRdb to in-frame sequences with V and J called. These copies leave out some clones; in studies compared against another copy, an unresolved V gene accounts for under half, and the cause of the remainder is not known. The sample includes roughly 700,000 clones, with approximately 87% observed a single time. The biggest ten clones account for around 0.0099% of the sample. The sample also formed part of further work on human thymus T cells. The second study's authors report: Donors were immunologically healthy infants undergoing open corrective cardiac surgery for congenital heart defects in Finland. Thymus tissue was collected as surgical resects that were removed during corrective cardiac surgery. Biased V and J gene segment usage appeared to be present in both thymic and peripheral blood repertoires. Highly overlapping thymic TCR repertoires among unrelated individuals were reported in the related research. The study used under 10 infant thymus samples plus four related peripheral blood samples to characterize TCR alpha and beta repertoires. The cohort included more than 5 male and two female infants, with donor ages spanning 7 to 244 days. After being mechanically released from the tissue, thymocytes were kept at -70 degrees C in pellets of about 10-32 million cells. A QIAsymphony instrument was used to extract genomic DNA from frozen cell pellets. The immunoSEQ multiplex PCR assay was used to amplify the TCRB and TCRAD loci from a standardized amount of quality-controlled genomic DNA. The amplicons covered the V(D)J region and were long enough to include the CDR3 and to identify the V and J genes. Through the commercial immunoSEQ service, the amplicons were sequenced on an Illumina platform. Corrections for primer bias and sequencing errors followed previously described methods, while TCRAD and TCRB definitions were based on the IMGT database. Analysis of the repertoires was done with immunoSEQ Analyzer 3.0 and VDJTools and included basic statistics, V/J segment usage, diversity estimates, rarefaction and pairwise overlap. Diversity was estimated with Chao1, ChaoE, Efron-Thisted, Shannon and inverse Simpson indices, and also on datasets down-sampled to the smallest sample. Repertoire overlap was determined by strict matching of CDR3 nucleotide sequence, V gene and J gene, and Jaccard-based multidimensional scaling clustering was applied. On average, thymus samples gave 650,000 to 850,000 unique TCRB clonotypes, whereas blood samples gave about 84,000.

Sequencing was carried out using thymocytes. The receptor was isolated from a boy under two years old with a congenital heart defect. Donor details come from another sample of the same person, matched by shared clones. The chain uses TRBV7-2 and TRBJ2-3, and 13 junctional nucleotides match TRBD2. The sequence in DNA is TGTGCCAGCAGCTTAGGGGGACTAGCGGGAAGCACAGATACGCAGTATTTT. This is translated as CASSLGGLAGSTDTQYF.